Listed below are T cell receptor beta chains from one sample, sequenced in a study of CD8 T cells in Susac syndrome. TCRdb re-derived calls from the immunoSEQ multiplex PCR reads in MiXCR, one entry per CDR3 protein. The table has about 290,000 distinct CDR3 sequences, 65% to 90% seen once. Material: CD8+ T cells from PBMCs. Every receptor here comes from a human donor with multiple sclerosis. Each CDR3 is given with its conserved first and last residue. D genes are given only for firm matches. Only some rows state a clone size, as once, few, many or a class for expanded clones.

v_gene: TRBV19
j_gene: TRBJ2-7
d_gene: TRBD1
abundance: few
CDR3nt: TGTGCCAGTAGTATAGCCGGGACAGGGGAGTACGAGCAGTACTTC
CDR3aa: CASSIAGTGEYEQYF

v_gene: TRBV5-1
j_gene: TRBJ2-7
d_gene: -
abundance: few
CDR3nt: TGCGCCAGCAGCGTCTCCAGCGGGCTGAACTCCTACGAGCAGTACTTC
CDR3aa: CASSVSSGLNSYEQYF

v_gene: TRBV27
j_gene: TRBJ1-5
d_gene: -
abundance: -
CDR3nt: TGTGCCAGCAGTTTAAGGGGGTCCCTTAGCAATCAGCCCCAGCATTTT
CDR3aa: CASSLRGSLSNQPQHF

v_gene: TRBV13
j_gene: TRBJ2-7
d_gene: -
abundance: -
CDR3nt: TGTGCCAGCAGCGCGGGTCAGGGGCACGAGCAGTACTTC
CDR3aa: CASSAGQGHEQYF

v_gene: TRBV15
j_gene: TRBJ2-6
d_gene: -
abundance: -
CDR3nt: TGTGCCACCAGCCCCTACGTCCCCGGGACAATGGTCGGGGGTGGGGCCAACGTCCTGACTTTC
CDR3aa: CATSPYVPGTMVGGGANVLTF

v_gene: TRBV6-2/TRBV6-3
j_gene: TRBJ2-5
d_gene: TRBD2
abundance: -
CDR3nt: TGTGCCAGCACCGCACCGAGGACTAGCGGGAGAGGATGGGAGACCCAGTACTTC
CDR3aa: CASTAPRTSGRGWETQYF

v_gene: TRBV30
j_gene: TRBJ1-2
d_gene: -
abundance: few
CDR3nt: TGTGCCTGGAGCTCCGTCCCCGTGGCAGGGATCGGCTACACCTTC
CDR3aa: CAWSSVPVAGIGYTF

v_gene: TRBV24-1
j_gene: TRBJ2-4
d_gene: -
abundance: -
CDR3nt: TGTGCCGCCACTAGGGGGGGGGAGGGCAAAAACATTCAGTACTTC
CDR3aa: CAATRGGEGKNIQYF

v_gene: TRBV9
j_gene: TRBJ2-3
d_gene: TRBD2
abundance: once
CDR3nt: TGTGCCAGCAGCGTAGAGCAGCGGGGGCGCACAGATACGCAGTATTTT
CDR3aa: CASSVEQRGRTDTQYF

v_gene: TRBV6-5
j_gene: TRBJ2-7
d_gene: -
abundance: -
CDR3nt: TGTGCCAGCAGTGTCGGGACTCCTTCCTACGAGCAGTACTTC
CDR3aa: CASSVGTPSYEQYF

v_gene: TRBV7-9
j_gene: TRBJ1-2
d_gene: TRBD1
abundance: -
CDR3nt: TGTGCCAGCAGTCCCCGGGAGGGGGCGCTTGTCTATGGCTACACCTTC
CDR3aa: CASSPREGALVYGYTF

v_gene: TRBV7-9
j_gene: TRBJ2-7
d_gene: -
abundance: -
CDR3nt: TGTGCCAGCAGCTTAGCGTCTCGGTACGAGCAGTACTTC
CDR3aa: CASSLASRYEQYF

v_gene: TRBV7-9
j_gene: TRBJ2-3
d_gene: TRBD2
abundance: -
CDR3nt: TGTGCCTGGGGGACGGGAGGGCCGGGCACAGATACGCAGTATTTT
CDR3aa: CAWGTGGPGTDTQYF

v_gene: TRBV11-3
j_gene: TRBJ2-7
d_gene: -
abundance: few
CDR3nt: TGTGCCAGCAGCCACGACAACGAGCAGTACTTC
CDR3aa: CASSHDNEQYF

v_gene: TRBV28
j_gene: TRBJ2-2
d_gene: TRBD1
abundance: -
CDR3nt: TGTGCCAGCAGTTTATGGGAGGGGACAGGGGGCGAGTCGAGGGAGCTGTTTTTT
CDR3aa: CASSLWEGTGGESRELFF

v_gene: TRBV3-1
j_gene: TRBJ2-5
d_gene: TRBD2
abundance: -
CDR3nt: TGTGCCAGCAGCCAACCCACTAGCGGGAGAGAGACCCAGTACTTC
CDR3aa: CASSQPTSGRETQYF

v_gene: TRBV6-5
j_gene: TRBJ1-5
d_gene: -
abundance: -
CDR3nt: TGTGCCAGCAGTTACCTCGGACGGTCTTATAGCAATCAGCCCCAGCATTTT
CDR3aa: CASSYLGRSYSNQPQHF

v_gene: TRBV7-9
j_gene: TRBJ2-6
d_gene: -
abundance: few
CDR3nt: TGTGCCAGCAGTCCGGGACTCGGATTCTCTGGGGCCAACGTCCTGACTTTC
CDR3aa: CASSPGLGFSGANVLTF

v_gene: TRBV6-2/TRBV6-3
j_gene: TRBJ1-5
d_gene: TRBD1
abundance: -
CDR3nt: TGTGCCAGCAACTCAGGGGGGTGGAAGCCCCAGCATTTT
CDR3aa: CASNSGGWKPQHF

v_gene: TRBV11-2
j_gene: TRBJ2-7
d_gene: TRBD2
abundance: -
CDR3nt: TGTGCCAGCAGCCCTTGGGAGGGCTTACTAGCGGGAGCACCCTACGAGCAGTACTTC
CDR3aa: CASSPWEGLLAGAPYEQYF

v_gene: TRBV6-5
j_gene: TRBJ2-2
d_gene: TRBD2
abundance: -
CDR3nt: TGTGCCAGCAGTTACATGGCGGGAGGCGGGGAGCTGTTTTTT
CDR3aa: CASSYMAGGGELFF

v_gene: TRBV10-3
j_gene: TRBJ2-2
d_gene: TRBD1
abundance: few
CDR3nt: TGTGCCATCAGGCACAGGGGGCGAACCGGGGAGCTGTTTTTT
CDR3aa: CAIRHRGRTGELFF

v_gene: TRBV2
j_gene: TRBJ1-2
d_gene: -
abundance: -
CDR3nt: TGTGCCAGCAGTGAAGCTCTAGGGAGTAGCTATGGCTACACCTTC
CDR3aa: CASSEALGSSYGYTF